These 25 T cell receptor beta chains were all obtained from the same sample, sequenced in a study of blood T cell repertoires in COVID-19. Here immunoSEQ multiplex PCR was the method, and the copy in TCRdb shows in-frame clones only, minus some. The sample contains approximately 210,000 clones, 70% to 85% of which appear only once. Sequenced input: PBMCs or T cells enriched from blood (not recorded which). The receptor source for this set is a man in his forties who had recovered from COVID-19.

The chain is built from TRBV5-1 and TRBJ1-5; 7 nucleotides align to TRBD1. In germline, CDR1 is SGHRS, CDR2 YFSETQ. This CDR3 is 14 amino acids long. V lost 3 bases, J lost 2 bases, and 2 bases stayed unmatched. CDR3 region: CASSWGTGNQPQHF. The CDR3 DNA reads TGCGCCAGCAGCTGGGGGACAGGCAATCAGCCCCAGCATTTT.

The J gene is TRBJ1-1, the V gene TRBV7-2, with 9 nucleotides matching TRBD1. This CDR3 has 15 residues. The trim removed 5 bases at V and 5 bases at J, leaving 9 bases unmatched. Germline loops: CDR1 SGHTA, CDR2 FQGNSA. Here the CDR3 DNA reads TGTGCCAGCAGCGGACAGGGGTACGGAGGGACTGAAGCTTTCTTT. The encoded protein is CASSGQGYGGTEAFF.

The V call is TRBV20-1, the J call TRBJ2-7; D might be TRBD1 (5 bases). Trimming stripped 6 bases from V and 6 bases from J, with 12 bases between. The CDR3 has 11 residues. Germline CDR1 reads DFQATT; CDR2 reads SNEGSKA (reference sequence). The CDR3 is CSAASGFEQYF. CDR3 DNA: TGCAGTGCAGCCTCAGGGTTCGAGCAGTACTTC.

The CDR3 DNA reads as TGTGCCAGCAGTTTAGAGGGTTGGAATCAGCCCCAGCATTTT. It specifies CASSLEGWNQPQHF. This sequence joins TRBV27 and TRBJ1-5; D remains ambiguous. From germline, CDR1 is MNHEY and CDR2 SMNVEV (reference sequence). V was clipped by 2 bases and J by 4 bases, with 9 bases between them. The CDR3 has 14 residues.

The chain joins TRBV11-2 to TRBJ2-7, with D unresolved. CDR1 and CDR2 from the germline V gene are SGHAT and FQNNGV. There are 13 residues in the CDR3. V was pared by 0 bases and J by 4 bases, with 7 bases between. The CDR3, as DNA: TGTGCCAGCAGCTTAGACCCAGGTTACGAGCAGTACTTC. Translated: CASSLDPGYEQYF.

A note on this clone: Germline and junction disagree at one end, which may indicate a read error. This chain connects TRBV5-1 to TRBJ1-1; 8 nucleotides align to TRBD1. This CDR3 comprises 14 residues. Germline CDR1 and CDR2: SGHRS and YFSETQ. The CDR3 nucleotides are TGCGCCAGCAGCTTGGCAGGGGGCGGCACTAAAGCTTTCTTT. The encoded protein is CASSLAGGGTKAFF.

This CDR3 is CASSSIVADTQYF. The CDR3 coding sequence is TGTGCCAGCAGTTCCATTGTAGCAGATACGCAGTATTTT. The chain combines TRBV6-5 with TRBJ2-3; D gene ambiguous. The length of the CDR3 is 13 residues. CDR1 and CDR2 (germline): MNHEY, SVGAGI. V lost 4 bases and J 4 bases, leaving 9 bases between the germline ends.

The chain couples TRBV11-2 to TRBJ1-2; 9 nucleotides align to TRBD1. Germline V gives CDR1 SGHAT, CDR2 FQNNGV. This CDR3 has 14 amino acids. Unmatched junction bases numbered 2, after V lost 1 base and J lost 5 bases. The CDR3 bases are TGTGCCAGCAGCTTAGGGGACAGGGATTATGGCTACACCTTC. This encodes CASSLGDRDYGYTF. The full variable domain, with the rest looked up from reference TRBV11-2 and TRBJ1-2, is EAGVAQSPRYKIIEKRQSVAFWCNPISGHATLYWYQQILGQGPKLLIQFQNNGVVDDSQLPKDRFSAERLKGVDSTLKIQPAKLEDSAVYLCASSLGDRDYGYTFGSGTRLTVV.

As for this clone: An end of the junction differs from the germline gene, which may be a read error. V and J are TRBV9 and TRBJ2-1, with 8 bases fitting TRBD2. Germline V gene sequence: CDR1 SGDLS, CDR2 YYNGEE. CDR3 length: 11 amino acids. CDR3 amino acids: CASSGLATPVF. In nucleotides, the CDR3 is TGTGCCAGCAGCGGACTAGCGACCCCGGTCTTC. The complete variable domain, with remaining parts taken from reference TRBV9 and TRBJ2-1, reads DSGVTQTPKHLITATGQRVTLRCSPRSGDLSVYWYQQSLDQGLQFLIQYYNGEERAKGNILERFSAQQFPDLHSELNLSSLELGDSALYFCASSGLATPVFGPGTRLTVL.

This clone has more than one count but fewer than ten. The chain uses TRBV9 and TRBJ1-4; the D is unclear. V lost 6 bases to trimming and J lost 0 bases, with 12 bases between them. In germline, CDR1 is SGDLS, CDR2 YYNGEE. The CDR3 consists of 15 residues. The CDR3 sequence is CASTPGGATNEKLFF. The CDR3 DNA follows: TGTGCCAGCACCCCGGGTGGTGCAACTAATGAAAAACTGTTTTTT.

This clone was picked up one time. CDR3 protein: CASSVGQGRLYEQYF. CDR3 DNA: TGTGCCAGCAGCGTTGGCCAGGGGCGACTCTACGAGCAGTACTTC. The rearrangement uses TRBV5-5 and TRBJ2-7, with a possible D match to TRBD1 (6 bases). Trimming pared 4 bases from V and 3 bases from J, leaving 17 bases between. The CDR3 is 15 amino acids. Germline V gene data show CDR1 as SGHKS and CDR2 as YYEKEE (reference sequence).

The chain recombines TRBV9 with TRBJ1-2; 9 bases agree with TRBD1. V was clipped by 4 bases and J by 2 bases; unmatched bases: 6. CDR3 length equals 15 residues. Germline V CDR1 and CDR2: SGDLS, YYNGEE. The CDR3 loop is CASSTNRGRNYGYTF. CDR3 nucleotide sequence: TGTGCCAGCAGCACCAACAGGGGGCGGAACTATGGCTACACCTTC.

This chain connects TRBV10-1 to TRBJ2-7; 13 bases fit TRBD2. Germline CDR1 WNHNN, CDR2 SYGVQD (reference sequence). The CDR3 has 18 residues. Trimming cost V 0 bases and J 6 bases; bases outside gene matches: 11. The DNA of the CDR3 is TGCGCCAGCAGTGAGTCGACTGCACCGGGACTAGCGGGGTGCGAGCAGTACTTC. This encodes CASSESTAPGLAGCEQYF.

The genes are TRBV7-9 and TRBJ2-5, with D possibly being TRBD1 (6 bases). The V end lost 2 bases, the J end lost 4 bases, and 11 bases lay between the germline ends. The CDR3 loop spans 14 amino acids. The germline V gene encodes CDR1 SEHNR and CDR2 FQNEAQ (reference sequence). The CDR3 spells CASSLSQGIETQYF. The CDR3, as DNA: TGTGCCAGCAGCTTATCGCAGGGGATAGAGACCCAGTACTTC.

This sequence joins TRBV7-8 and TRBJ1-1, with D unclear. The CDR3 loop spans 14 amino acids. The germline gives CDR1 SGHVS, CDR2 FQNEAQ. Trimming shortened V by 1 base and J by 3 bases, and 9 bases separated the two germline ends. CDR3 amino acids: CASSLGSGYTEAFF. CDR3 coding DNA: TGTGCCAGCAGCTTAGGTTCCGGTTACACTGAAGCTTTCTTT. The full variable domain, rest sourced from reference TRBV7-8 and TRBJ1-1, is GAGVSQSPRYKVAKRGQDVALRCDPISGHVSLFWYQQALGQGPEFLTYFQNEAQLDKSGLPSDRFFAERPEGSVSTLKIQRTQQEDSAVYLCASSLGSGYTEAFFGQGTRLTVV.

The chain uses TRBV7-3 and TRBJ1-1; perhaps TRBD1 as D (6 bases). Per germline, CDR1 SGHTA and CDR2 FQGTGA. This CDR3 comprises 14 residues. V lost 1 base and J 6 bases, leaving 12 bases between the germline ends. The CDR3 is CASSLNGGAAEAFF. DNA for the CDR3: TGTGCCAGCAGCTTAAATGGGGGGGCTGCTGAAGCTTTCTTT.

V gene TRBV29-1 combines with J gene TRBJ2-3, with D possibly being TRBD1 (5 bases). The germline V gene has CDR1 SQVTM and CDR2 ANQGSEA. Trimming removed 1 base at V and 4 bases at J, with 12 bases between. There are 14 residues in the CDR3. The CDR3 is CSVEGQGYPDTQYF. Written as DNA, the CDR3 is TGCAGCGTTGAAGGGCAGGGCTATCCAGATACGCAGTATTTT.

The chain employs TRBV7-6 and TRBJ1-4, with 8 bases that match TRBD1. CDR1 and CDR2 from the germline V gene are SGHVS and FNYEAQ. The J segment lost 7 bases and the V segment lost 6 bases, leaving 10 bases of the junction unmatched. The length of the CDR3 is 15 residues. CDR3 sequence: CASSSEQGVVEKLFF. The CDR3 region has the DNA TGTGCCAGCAGTTCCGAACAGGGGGTTGTTGAAAAACTGTTTTTT.

The V gene is TRBV4-2, the J gene TRBJ1-3; D possibly corresponds to TRBD1 (5 bases). V was trimmed by 1 base and J by 3 bases, leaving 13 bases between them. The V gene's germline CDR1 is LGHNA and CDR2 YNFKEQ. The CDR3 is 16 residues long. CDR3 coding DNA: TGTGCCAGCAGCCAAGGACAGACCGCCCGTGGAAACACCATATATTTT. The encoded protein is CASSQGQTARGNTIYF.

The V call is TRBV12-5, the J call TRBJ1-4; D is unclear. The germline V gene has CDR1 LGHNT and CDR2 FRNRAP. Between the trimmed V and J ends, which lost 5 bases and 5 bases, there was a span of 18 bases. The length of the CDR3 is 16 residues. CDR3 sequence: CASGTPGGPVNEKLFF. CDR3 coding DNA: TGTGCTAGTGGTACTCCGGGCGGGCCGGTCAATGAAAAACTGTTTTTT.

The J gene is TRBJ2-3, the V gene TRBV4-3; 7 nucleotides align to TRBD2. Germline CDR1 and CDR2: LGHNA and YSLEER. V shed 5 bases and J 0 bases; nucleotides not matched to a gene: 5. The CDR3 totals 15 residues. The CDR3, as DNA: TGCGCCAGCAGCGGTAGCGGGTCAAGCACAGATACGCAGTATTTT. This translates into CASSGSGSSTDTQYF.

The chain uses TRBV5-1 and TRBJ1-1; D might be TRBD1 (5 bases). The CDR3 consists of 14 residues. Trimming took off 3 bases at V and 4 bases at J, with 13 bases between the two ends. Per germline, CDR1 SGHRS and CDR2 YFSETQ. The CDR3 region has the DNA TGCGCCAGCAGCTCTGGCCCGGGGGGCACTGAAGCTTTCTTT. It specifies CASSSGPGGTEAFF.

The rearrangement joins TRBV5-1 to TRBJ1-1; tentative D call: TRBD1 (6 bases). CDR1 is SGHRS and CDR2 is YFSETQ in the germline V gene. The V and J ends lost 4 bases and 1 base respectively, with 17 bases between them. There are 16 residues in the CDR3. CDR3 region: CASSTHTGLANTEAFF. In nucleotides, the CDR3 is TGCGCCAGCAGCACACATACAGGGTTGGCGAACACTGAAGCTTTCTTT.

The chain joins TRBV3-1 (or the pseudogene TRBV3-2) to TRBJ2-3, with D perhaps matching TRBD1 (6 bases). The V end lost 0 bases, the J end lost 2 bases, and 18 bases lay between the germline ends. This CDR3 comprises 18 residues. Germline V CDR1 and CDR2: LGHDT, YNNKEL (reference sequence). The CDR3 sequence is CASSQDFPRQGNTDTQYF. In DNA, the CDR3 is TGTGCCAGCAGCCAAGACTTTCCGCGGCAGGGGAACACAGATACGCAGTATTTT.

The genes are TRBV6-5 and TRBJ2-5; a weak D match, TRBD2 (6 bases). The CDR3 has 15 amino acids. Germline CDR1 MNHEY, CDR2 SVGAGI. V lost 6 bases and J 5 bases, leaving 19 bases between the germline ends. The CDR3 here is CASSETRRGSETQYF. The DNA for the CDR3 is TGTGCCAGCAGCGAGACCCGGCGGGGATCGGAGACCCAGTACTTC.